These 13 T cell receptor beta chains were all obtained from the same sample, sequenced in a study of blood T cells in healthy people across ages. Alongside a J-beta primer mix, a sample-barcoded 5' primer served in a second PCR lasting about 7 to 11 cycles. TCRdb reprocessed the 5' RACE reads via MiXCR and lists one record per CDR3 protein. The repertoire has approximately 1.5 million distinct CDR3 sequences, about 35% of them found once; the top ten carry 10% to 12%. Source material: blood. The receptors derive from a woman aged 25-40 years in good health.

For the CDR3, the DNA is TGTGCCAGCAGCCAGATACTGCAAGAGACCCAGTACTTC. This sequence encodes CASSQILQETQYF. The chain has TRBV3-1 and TRBJ2-5; D gene uncertain. The CDR3 covers 13 residues. Germline assignment: CDR1 LGHDT and CDR2 YNNKEL (reference sequence). V shed 3 bases and J shed 2 bases, with 7 bases lying between them.

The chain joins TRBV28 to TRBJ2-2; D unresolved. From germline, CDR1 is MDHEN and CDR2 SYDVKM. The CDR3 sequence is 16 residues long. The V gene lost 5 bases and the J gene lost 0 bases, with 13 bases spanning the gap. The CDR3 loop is CASSPPPGANTGELFF. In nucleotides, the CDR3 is TGTGCCAGCAGTCCCCCCCCTGGCGCGAACACCGGGGAGCTGTTTTTT.

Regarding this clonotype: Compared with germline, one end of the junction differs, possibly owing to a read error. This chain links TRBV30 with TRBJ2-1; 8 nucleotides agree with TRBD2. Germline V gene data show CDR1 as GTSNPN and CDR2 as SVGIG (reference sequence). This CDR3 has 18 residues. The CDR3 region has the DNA TGTGCCTGGAGTGTTATAGCGGGGCCCGACAGCTCCTACAATGGGCAGTTCTTC. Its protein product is CAWSVIAGPDSSYNGQFF.

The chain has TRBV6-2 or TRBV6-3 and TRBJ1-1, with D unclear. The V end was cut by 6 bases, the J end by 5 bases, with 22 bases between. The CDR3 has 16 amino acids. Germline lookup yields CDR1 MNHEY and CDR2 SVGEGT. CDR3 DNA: TGTGCCAGCAGATCCGGCCGGGAGGTCGGAACGACTGAAGCTTTCTTT. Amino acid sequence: CASRSGREVGTTEAFF.

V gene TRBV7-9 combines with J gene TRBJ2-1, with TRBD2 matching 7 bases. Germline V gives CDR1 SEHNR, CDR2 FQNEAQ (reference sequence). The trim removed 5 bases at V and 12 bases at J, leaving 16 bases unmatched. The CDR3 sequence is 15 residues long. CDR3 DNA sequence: TGTGCCAGCAGCGCCGCCGGGACTAACAGAACGGTGCAGTTCTTC. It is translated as CASSAAGTNRTVQFF.

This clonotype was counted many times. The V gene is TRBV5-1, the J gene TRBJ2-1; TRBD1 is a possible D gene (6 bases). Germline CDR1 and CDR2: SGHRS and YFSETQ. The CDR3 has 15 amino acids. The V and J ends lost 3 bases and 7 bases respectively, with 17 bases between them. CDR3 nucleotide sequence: TGCGCCAGCAGCTGGGGCGGCCAGGGGTTGAATGAGCAGTTCTTC. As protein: CASSWGGQGLNEQFF.

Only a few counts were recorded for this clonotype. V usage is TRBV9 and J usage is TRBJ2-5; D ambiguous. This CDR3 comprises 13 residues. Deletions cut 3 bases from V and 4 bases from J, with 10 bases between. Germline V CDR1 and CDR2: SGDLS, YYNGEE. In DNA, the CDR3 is TGTGCCAGCAGCGAGACGAACCGAGAGACCCAGTACTTC. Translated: CASSETNRETQYF.

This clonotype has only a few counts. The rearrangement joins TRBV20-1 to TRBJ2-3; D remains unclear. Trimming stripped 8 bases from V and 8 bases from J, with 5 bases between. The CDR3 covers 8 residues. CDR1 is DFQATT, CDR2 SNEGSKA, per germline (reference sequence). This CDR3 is CSTGTQYF. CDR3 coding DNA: TGCAGTACGGGTACGCAGTATTTT.

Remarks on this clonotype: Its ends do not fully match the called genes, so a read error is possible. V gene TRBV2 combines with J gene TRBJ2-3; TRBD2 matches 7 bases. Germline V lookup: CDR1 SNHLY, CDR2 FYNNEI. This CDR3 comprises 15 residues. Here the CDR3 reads CAGSDSGESTDTQYF. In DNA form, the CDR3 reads TGTGCCGGCAGTGACAGCGGGGAGAGCACAGATACGCAGTATTTT.

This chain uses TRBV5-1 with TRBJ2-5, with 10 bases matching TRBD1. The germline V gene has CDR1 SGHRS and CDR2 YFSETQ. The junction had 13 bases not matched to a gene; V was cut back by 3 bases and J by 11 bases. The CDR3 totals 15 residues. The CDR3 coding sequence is TGCGCCAGCAGCTCCGGACAGGGGGTTCTGAGGGGGCAGTACTTC. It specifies CASSSGQGVLRGQYF.

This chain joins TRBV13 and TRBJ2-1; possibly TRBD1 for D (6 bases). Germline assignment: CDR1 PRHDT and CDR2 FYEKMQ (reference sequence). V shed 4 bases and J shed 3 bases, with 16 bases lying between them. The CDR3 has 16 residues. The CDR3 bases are TGTGCCAGCAGCTCACAAGGGGGAGCCTTCTACAATGAGCAGTTCTTC. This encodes CASSSQGGAFYNEQFF.

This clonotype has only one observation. CDR3 sequence reads: CASSLFRSSGVCEQFF. The CDR3 nucleotides are TGTGCCAGCAGCTTGTTTCGGTCTAGCGGGGTATGTGAGCAGTTCTTC. The chain recombines TRBV5-6 with TRBJ2-1; 9 bases are a match to TRBD2. The junction had 11 bases not matched to a gene; V was cut back by 1 base and J by 9 bases. This CDR3 spans 16 amino acids. From germline, CDR1 is SGHDT and CDR2 YYEEEE.

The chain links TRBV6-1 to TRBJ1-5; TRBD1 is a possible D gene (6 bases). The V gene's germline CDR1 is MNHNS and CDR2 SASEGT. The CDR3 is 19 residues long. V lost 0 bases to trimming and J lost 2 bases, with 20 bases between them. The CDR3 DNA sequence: TGTGCCAGCAGTGAAGCTGCCGGACAGAACCTTTTCCGCAATCAGCCCCAGCATTTT. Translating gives CASSEAAGQNLFRNQPQHF.